The 26 T cell receptor beta chains below were found in one sample sequenced in a study of blood T cell repertoires in COVID-19. Sequencing was performed with immunoSEQ multiplex PCR; in TCRdb, only in-frame clones are kept and a portion is missing. Here the sample spans hundreds of thousands of clones, 88% being singletons. Sequenced input: PBMCs or T cells enriched from blood (not recorded which). Receptors were obtained from a woman in her fifties or sixties who had recovered from COVID-19.

This clone was counted once. V is TRBV28 and J is TRBJ1-2; 7 bases agree with TRBD1. This CDR3 has 13 amino acids. Germline loops: CDR1 MDHEN, CDR2 SYDVKM. The ends lost 8 bases at V and 4 bases at J; junction bases unmatched: 7. CDR3 in amino acids: CASGQGGGYGYTF. The CDR3 DNA follows: TGTGCCAGCGGCCAAGGGGGCGGCTATGGCTACACCTTC.

V gene TRBV11-2 combines with J gene TRBJ1-2; possibly TRBD1 for D (6 bases). CDR3 length equals 13 residues. Germline V gene lookup returns CDR1 SGHAT and CDR2 FQNNGV. The V and J ends lost 4 bases and 5 bases respectively, with 11 bases between them. The CDR3 spells CASSSRTAYGYTF. In DNA form, the CDR3 reads TGTGCCAGCAGCTCCAGGACAGCGTATGGCTACACCTTC.

V and J are TRBV28 and TRBJ1-2, with 11 bases lining up with TRBD1. The J segment lost 7 bases and the V segment lost 8 bases, leaving 6 bases of the junction unmatched. The CDR3 runs to 13 residues. CDR1 MDHEN and CDR2 SYDVKM come from the germline V gene. The CDR3 nucleotides are TGTGCCAGCCAAGGACAGGGGGCAGGTGGCTACACCTTC. Translating gives CASQGQGAGGYTF.

This clone was seen more than once but under ten times. This chain joins TRBV5-8 and TRBJ1-2; D not resolved. Trimming removed 1 base at V and 4 bases at J, with 8 bases between. Germline V lookup: CDR1 SGHTS, CDR2 YDEGEE. The length of the CDR3 is 13 residues. CDR3 loop: CASSLSYSYGYTF. CDR3 nucleotides: TGTGCCAGCAGCTTGAGTTACAGCTATGGCTACACCTTC.

The genes are TRBV11-2 and TRBJ2-7; 8 nucleotides line up with TRBD2. Germline assignment: CDR1 SGHAT and CDR2 FQNNGV. The CDR3 length is 17 residues. J lost 7 bases, V lost 4 bases, and 18 bases had no gene match. CDR3 amino acids: CASSSDSNVAGKGEQYF. The CDR3 region has the DNA TGTGCCAGCAGCTCCGACTCGAATGTAGCGGGAAAGGGGGAGCAGTACTTC.

The chain is built from TRBV15 and TRBJ2-7; D not certain. CDR3 size: 13 residues. From germline, CDR1 is LNHNV and CDR2 YYDKDF (reference sequence). Trimming pared 0 bases from V and 4 bases from J, leaving 7 bases between. As DNA, the CDR3 is TGTGCCACCAGCAGAGATAGAGAATACGAGCAGTACTTC. Amino acids: CATSRDREYEQYF. Drawing the rest from reference TRBV15 and TRBJ2-7, the complete variable domain is DAMVIQNPRYQVTQFGKPVTLSCSQTLNHNVMYWYQQKSSQAPKLLFHYYDKDFNNEADTPDNFQSRRPNTSFCFLDIRSPGLGDTAMYLCATSRDREYEQYFGPGTRLTVT.

The chain uses TRBV7-3 and TRBJ2-3; TRBD2 matches at 7 bases. Germline V CDR1 and CDR2: SGHTA, FQGTGA. V gave up 1 base and J gave up 0 bases; unmatched junction bases: 4. This CDR3 contains 16 residues. CDR3 nucleotides: TGTGCCAGCAGCTTAAAACTAGCGACTAGCACAGATACGCAGTATTTT. Its translation: CASSLKLATSTDTQYF.

The chain joins TRBV2 to TRBJ2-4; 7 nucleotides line up with TRBD1. V lost 5 bases, J lost 1 base, and 8 bases stayed unmatched. Germline lookup yields CDR1 SNHLY and CDR2 FYNNEI. The CDR3 spans 16 residues. The CDR3 loop reads CASSRDSGGAKNIQYF. In nucleotides, the CDR3 is TGTGCCAGCAGTCGGGACAGTGGAGGTGCCAAAAACATTCAGTACTTC.

The V gene is TRBV19, the J gene TRBJ2-2; 7 bases are shared with TRBD2. The CDR3 contains 13 residues. Germline V gene data show CDR1 as LNHDA and CDR2 as SQIVND (reference sequence). V gave up 11 bases and J gave up 7 bases; unmatched junction bases: 10. The CDR3 is CAGKTSVGGELFF. In DNA form, the CDR3 reads TGTGCCGGTAAAACTAGCGTCGGCGGGGAGCTGTTTTTT. The full variable domain, completed using reference TRBV19 and TRBJ2-2, is DGGITQSPKYLFRKEGQNVTLSCEQNLNHDAMYWYRQDPGQGLRLIYYSQIVNDFQKGDIAEGYSVSREKKESFPLTVTSAQKNPTAFYLCAGKTSVGGELFFGEGSRLTVL.

The chain is built from TRBV7-3 and TRBJ2-3, with D hard to call. The CDR3 runs to 15 residues. Germline values: CDR1 SGHTA, CDR2 FQGTGA. Trimming stripped 1 base from V and 0 bases from J, with 8 bases between. In nucleotides, the CDR3 is TGTGCCAGCAGCTTAAGTTCGACTAGCACAGATACGCAGTATTTT. This gives the protein CASSLSSTSTDTQYF.

The chain recombines TRBV10-1 with TRBJ1-3, with 9 bases matching TRBD1. V shed 5 bases and J 0 bases; nucleotides not matched to a gene: 2. CDR3 length equals 15 residues. Looked up from germline, CDR1 is WNHNN and CDR2 is SYGVQD (reference sequence). CDR3 sequence: CASSLGQGSGNTIYF. CDR3 coding DNA: TGCGCCAGCAGTTTGGGACAGGGCTCTGGAAACACCATATATTTT.

This clone was observed once. The V call is TRBV6-4, the J call TRBJ1-1; D remains unclear. The CDR3 covers 14 residues. CDR1 is MRHNA, CDR2 SNTAGT, per germline. With 6 bases removed from V and 6 bases from J, the gap between germline ends came to 17 bases. CDR3: CASSPQVSGAEAFF. The CDR3 DNA follows: TGTGCCAGCAGCCCCCAGGTTAGCGGGGCTGAAGCTTTCTTT.

The chain couples TRBV3-1 (or the pseudogene TRBV3-2) to TRBJ1-2, with a possible D match to TRBD1 (6 bases). V gave up 4 bases and J gave up 1 base, with 10 bases separating them. Germline V lookup: CDR1 LGHDT, CDR2 YNNKEL (reference sequence). The CDR3 is made up of 14 amino acids. CDR3 sequence (DNA): TGTGCCAGCAGCCGCCTGGACAGTAACTATGGCTACACCTTC. This translates into CASSRLDSNYGYTF.

The chain employs TRBV7-2 and TRBJ2-7; D perhaps matches TRBD2 (6 bases). There are 14 residues in the CDR3. V lost 3 bases, J lost 7 bases, and 16 bases lay in between. CDR1 and CDR2 from the germline V gene are SGHTA and FQGNSA. The CDR3, as DNA: TGTGCCAGCAGCTTGACCGGGACTGCTGCGGAGCAGTACTTC. This gives the protein CASSLTGTAAEQYF.

The chain couples TRBV7-2 to TRBJ2-3, with 10 bases lining up with TRBD2. The CDR3 is 17 amino acids. J was trimmed by 2 bases and V by 7 bases; bases with no gene match: 12. The V gene's germline CDR1 is SGHTA and CDR2 FQGNSA. CDR3 coding DNA: TGTGCCAGCACCTCCGACGTACTAGCGGGAAACACAGATACGCAGTATTTT. Protein sequence: CASTSDVLAGNTDTQYF.

The V call is TRBV5-1, the J call TRBJ2-1; D remains unclear. Germline CDR1 reads SGHRS; CDR2 reads YFSETQ. The germline V and J ends were trimmed by 1 base and 4 bases, with 9 bases remaining between them. The CDR3 loop spans 14 amino acids. The CDR3 DNA reads as TGCGCCAGCAGCTTGCTCGAGGCGTACAATGAGCAGTTCTTC. It specifies CASSLLEAYNEQFF.

The V call is TRBV28, the J call TRBJ2-3, with TRBD2 matching over 10 bases. The CDR3 totals 14 residues. J was trimmed by 8 bases and V by 6 bases; bases with no gene match: 8. Germline assignment: CDR1 MDHEN and CDR2 SYDVKM. CDR3 coding DNA: TGTGCCAGCAGGGGGGCTAGCGGGAGCCCTACGCAGTATTTT. Protein: CASRGASGSPTQYF.

V is TRBV2 and J is TRBJ2-7; a weak D match, TRBD2 (5 bases). CDR3 length: 13 amino acids. Germline V CDR1 and CDR2: SNHLY, FYNNEI. V lost 6 bases, J lost 5 bases, and 14 bases lay in between. The CDR3: CASRPSSSHEQYF. In DNA form, the CDR3 reads TGTGCCAGCAGACCTAGCAGTAGCCACGAGCAGTACTTC.

This rearrangement joins TRBV7-2 to TRBJ2-3, with TRBD2 matching over 8 bases. Losses at the gene ends were 3 bases for V and 4 bases for J; bases not matched to a gene: 3. Germline V gene data show CDR1 as SGHTA and CDR2 as FQGNSA. CDR3 length equals 14 residues. This CDR3 reads CASSFRAGADTQYF. In DNA form, the CDR3 reads TGTGCCAGCAGCTTTCGAGCGGGAGCAGATACGCAGTATTTT.

The chain recombines TRBV11-2 with TRBJ2-1; TRBD2 matches at 11 bases. Looked up from germline, CDR1 is SGHAT and CDR2 is FQNNGV. This CDR3 has 18 amino acids. V shed 4 bases, J shed 2 bases, and the junction held 10 bases outside the gene matches. CDR3 sequence: CASSSRVVAGGTYNEQFF. DNA of the CDR3: TGTGCCAGCAGCTCGCGTGTAGTAGCGGGAGGGACCTACAATGAGCAGTTCTTC.

The chain combines TRBV30 with TRBJ1-5, with 10 nucleotides matching TRBD1. The germline V gene encodes CDR1 GTSNPN and CDR2 SVGIG (reference sequence). V shed 2 bases and J 2 bases; nucleotides not matched to a gene: 6. The CDR3 consists of 16 residues. The CDR3 protein is CAWSLLGQGGNQPQHF. The CDR3 coding sequence is TGTGCCTGGAGTCTCCTTGGACAGGGGGGCAATCAGCCCCAGCATTTT.

V usage is TRBV6-6 and J usage is TRBJ1-4; no clear D gene. Germline CDR1 and CDR2: MNHNY and SVGAGI (reference sequence). V gave up 2 bases and J gave up 8 bases, with 3 bases separating them. The CDR3 runs to 11 residues. For the CDR3, the DNA is TGTGCCAGCAGTTACGAGGAAAAACTGTTTTTT. Translating gives CASSYEEKLFF.

The rearrangement uses TRBV4-2 and TRBJ2-6; D is possibly TRBD1 (5 bases). Germline V CDR1 and CDR2: LGHNA, YNFKEQ. The V gene lost 4 bases and the J gene lost 4 bases, with 11 bases spanning the gap. CDR3 size: 15 residues. Here the CDR3 reads CASSPQGSGANVLTF. CDR3 sequence (DNA): TGTGCCAGCAGCCCGCAGGGCTCCGGGGCCAACGTCCTGACTTTC.

The CDR3 nucleotides are TGTGCCAGCAGTCGCGGGAGGGAGTACGAGCAGTACTTC. This encodes CASSRGREYEQYF. The V and J genes are TRBV6-5 and TRBJ2-7; TRBD2 agrees at 9 bases. V shed 5 bases, J shed 4 bases, and the junction held 3 bases outside the gene matches. Germline lookup yields CDR1 MNHEY and CDR2 SVGAGI. This CDR3 has 13 amino acids.

Comments on this clone: One end of the junction fails to match germline, which may point to a read error. This chain connects TRBV7-7 to TRBJ1-1; the D is unclear. The CDR3 spans 13 residues. CDR1 SSHAT and CDR2 FNYEAQ come from the germline V gene (reference sequence). The CDR3 DNA is TGTGCTAGCAGCTTAGCACAGAACACTGAAGCTTTCTTT. Translated, it gives CASSLAQNTEAFF.

The table lists this clone with a count of one. The chain is built from TRBV5-4 and TRBJ1-3; 7 nucleotides line up with TRBD1. Germline lookup yields CDR1 SGHNT and CDR2 YYREEE (reference sequence). V lost 1 base and J lost 2; bases outside the gene matches: 3. This CDR3 is 15 amino acids long. The CDR3 nucleotides read TGTGCCAGCAGCTTGACCGGGACAGCTGGAAACACCATATATTTT. Encoded protein: CASSLTGTAGNTIYF.